These 24 T cell receptor beta chains were sequenced from one sample in a study of cytomegalovirus exposure and HLA in healthy donors. 13 Jbeta primers and 60 Vbeta primers were used for the PCR. Sequenced by immunoSEQ multiplex PCR; TCRdb stores in-frame clones only, minus some. The sample has over 150,000 clones, around 68% seen once. The sequenced sample was PBMCs. All receptors derive from a woman aged 40 to 50 in good health and CMV-seropositive.

This chain connects TRBV25-1 to TRBJ1-1, with D possibly matching TRBD1 (5 bases). CDR1 and CDR2 (germline): MGHDK, SYGVNS. Trimming took 6 bases from V and 1 from J, leaving 9 bases between them. CDR3 length: 13 residues. CDR3 loop: CASRGGANTEAFF. In nucleotides, the CDR3 is TGTGCCAGCAGGGGGGGAGCGAACACTGAAGCTTTCTTT. Looking up the rest from reference TRBV25-1 and TRBJ1-1 gives the full variable domain: EADIYQTPRYLVIGTGKKITLECSQTMGHDKMYWYQQDPGMELHLIHYSYGVNSTEKGDLSSESTVSRIRTEHFPLTLESARPSHTSQYLCASRGGANTEAFFGQGTRLTVV.

The chain couples TRBV7-2 to TRBJ2-1, with 7 bases matching TRBD2. The CDR3 has 13 residues. Germline CDR1 SGHTA, CDR2 FQGNSA. V shed 1 base and J 8 bases; nucleotides not matched to a gene: 2. CDR3: CASSLDRGDEQFF. For the CDR3, the DNA is TGTGCCAGCAGCTTAGACCGGGGGGATGAGCAGTTCTTC.

This rearrangement joins TRBV7-5 to TRBJ2-4; TRBD1 is the table's D call and was not checked against the DNA. TRBV7-5 is flagged as a pseudogene. The CDR3 consists of 16 residues. CDR3 DNA: TGTGCCAGAAGCTTAGATGTAATGGGGCGTTTAAACATTCAGTACTTC. Protein sequence: CARSLDVMGRLNIQYF.

The genes are TRBV10-3 and TRBJ2-3, with TRBD1 as a possible D gene (6 bases). The CDR3 is 13 residues long. Germline V gives CDR1 ENHRY, CDR2 SYGVKD. Trimming stripped 0 bases from V and 8 bases from J, with 9 bases between. CDR3 in amino acids: CAISESWGRTQYF. The CDR3 DNA sequence: TGTGCCATCAGTGAGTCGTGGGGGCGTACGCAGTATTTT.

Only a few counts were recorded for this clone. The rearrangement links TRBV6-4 to TRBJ2-6, with 7 bases lining up with TRBD1. The V gene end was trimmed by 1 base and the J gene end by 0 bases; junction bases not matched to a gene: 6. The germline CDR1 and CDR2 sequences are MRHNA and SNTAGT. The CDR3 contains 18 residues. This CDR3 is CASSDLGQSFSGANVLTF. The CDR3 region has the DNA TGTGCCAGCAGTGACTTGGGACAGTCCTTCTCTGGGGCCAACGTCCTGACTTTC.

This chain joins TRBV7-8 and TRBJ2-6; TRBD2 matches at 9 bases. The CDR3 loop spans 18 amino acids. Germline V gene data show CDR1 as SGHVS and CDR2 as FQNEAQ. Trimming at V came to 5 bases and at J to 3 bases, leaving 11 bases not matched to a gene. CDR3 protein: CASSAPGVAGVGANVLTF. CDR3 DNA sequence: TGTGCCAGCAGCGCTCCGGGGGTAGCGGGAGTTGGGGCCAACGTCCTGACTTTC.

CDR3 DNA: TGCAGCGTTGAAGATCGGGGACAGGGCCCCCAAAATTACGAGCAGTACTTC. Amino acids: CSVEDRGQGPQNYEQYF. The rearrangement uses TRBV29-1 and TRBJ2-7, with 9 bases identical to TRBD1. Germline loops: CDR1 SQVTM, CDR2 ANQGSEA. The CDR3 is 17 amino acids. V trimming: 0 bases; J trimming: 4 bases; junction bases outside the gene matches: 13.

The chain combines TRBV5-8 with TRBJ2-5; 8 bases map to TRBD1. Germline CDR1 SGHTS, CDR2 YDEGEE. V was pared by 4 bases and J by 5 bases, with 7 bases of the junction left unmatched. This CDR3 is built from 14 residues. The CDR3 coding sequence is TGTGCCAGCAGCGACTGGGACAGGCAGGAGACCCAGTACTTC. Residues: CASSDWDRQETQYF.

The rearrangement links TRBV5-4 to TRBJ2-7; D may be TRBD1 (6 bases). V lost 4 bases to trimming and J lost 5 bases, with 13 bases between them. The CDR3 spans 13 residues. CDR1 is SGHNT, CDR2 YYREEE, per germline (reference sequence). This CDR3 reads CASSKTGWDEQYF. As DNA, the CDR3 is TGTGCCAGCAGCAAAACAGGGTGGGACGAGCAGTACTTC.

Note on this clone: The identical CDR3 is also encoded by other nucleotide sequences in the sample. The chain couples TRBV18 to TRBJ1-4; 8 bases are a match to TRBD1. The CDR3 has 14 residues. V dropped 3 bases and J dropped 8; count of bases not matched to a gene: 5. Germline CDR1 reads KGHSH; CDR2 reads LQKENI. CDR3 bases: TGTGCCAGCTCACCGGACAGGGTCGGCGAAAAACTGTTTTTT. Residues: CASSPDRVGEKLFF.

This sequence joins TRBV7-3 and TRBJ1-2; 12 bases are a match to TRBD1. The V gene's germline CDR1 is SGHTA and CDR2 FQGTGA. CDR3 size: 15 residues. Losses at the gene ends were 7 bases for V and 6 bases for J; bases not matched to a gene: 9. CDR3 sequence: CASTPGQGASDGYTF. CDR3 DNA sequence: TGTGCCAGCACCCCGGGACAGGGGGCATCGGATGGCTACACCTTC.

This clone was observed a few times. CDR3 region: CATSLRGSCTDTQYF. The CDR3, as DNA: TGTGCCACCAGCCTAAGGGGAAGTTGCACAGATACGCAGTATTTT. The chain carries TRBV15 and TRBJ2-3, with D possibly being TRBD1 (5 bases). V lost 5 bases, J lost 1 base, and 13 bases lay in between. Looked up from germline, CDR1 is LNHNV and CDR2 is YYDKDF (reference sequence). CDR3 size: 15 residues.

V and J are TRBV7-3 and TRBJ2-3, with 11 bases matching TRBD2. V shed 5 bases and J 2 bases; nucleotides not matched to a gene: 15. CDR1 is SGHTA and CDR2 is FQGTGA in the germline V gene. This CDR3 region has 19 residues. This chain's CDR3 is CASSAGTSGIPPITDTQYF. CDR3 nucleotide sequence: TGTGCCAGCAGCGCGGGGACTAGCGGAATCCCCCCCATCACAGATACGCAGTATTTT.

The chain links TRBV6-5 to TRBJ1-4; TRBD1 aligns across 8 bases. Germline CDR1 is MNHEY and CDR2 is SVGAGI. With V trimmed by 7 bases and J by 5 bases, 6 bases remained unmatched. This CDR3 spans 14 amino acids. CDR3 nucleotide sequence: TGTGCCAGCACCCTTCGGACAGGGAATGAAAAACTGTTTTTT. Encoded protein: CASTLRTGNEKLFF.

As for this clone: Other DNA sequences in the same sample also yield this CDR3. The genes are TRBV28 and TRBJ1-2, with TRBD1 matching 9 bases. The CDR3 is made up of 13 amino acids. With 4 bases clipped from V and 4 bases from J, the junction kept 1 base outside the gene matches. Germline assignment: CDR1 MDHEN and CDR2 SYDVKM. The CDR3 loop reads CASSSDRGYGYTF. In DNA form, the CDR3 reads TGTGCCAGCAGTTCGGACAGGGGCTATGGCTACACCTTC.

This clone is a singleton in its sample. The rearrangement links TRBV4-3 to TRBJ1-4, with 10 bases that match TRBD1. The CDR3 has 16 amino acids. After removal of 0 bases from V and 8 bases from J, the junction contained 6 bases not matched to a gene. Germline CDR1 and CDR2: LGHNA and YSLEER. The CDR3 bases are TGCGCCAGCAGCCAAGATTGGACAGGGGGTAGGGAAAAACTGTTTTTT. Its protein is CASSQDWTGGREKLFF.

The chain uses TRBV2 and TRBJ1-1; a possible D gene is TRBD1 (6 bases). Germline CDR1 reads SNHLY; CDR2 reads FYNNEI. This CDR3 spans 12 amino acids. V was trimmed by 5 bases and J by 7 bases, leaving 11 bases between them. This CDR3 reads CASSPRQDEAFF. The CDR3 DNA follows: TGTGCCAGCAGTCCCCGACAGGATGAAGCTTTCTTT.

This clone showed up just a few times. V gene TRBV6-1 combines with J gene TRBJ1-4; no firm D call. The CDR3 covers 13 residues. CDR1 MNHNS and CDR2 SASEGT come from the germline V gene. The ends were cut back, 6 bases at V and 4 bases at J, with 9 bases in the middle. CDR3 DNA: TGTGCCAGCAGGGCCTCGGGTAATGAAAAACTGTTTTTT. Translation gives CASRASGNEKLFF.

V is TRBV7-8 and J is TRBJ2-5; TRBD2 aligns across 13 bases. CDR1 is SGHVS and CDR2 is FQNEAQ in the germline V gene. V lost 3 bases, J lost 5 bases, and 6 bases stayed unmatched. This CDR3 spans 16 amino acids. CDR3 loop: CASSFGTSGESETQYF. Here the CDR3 DNA reads TGTGCCAGCAGCTTCGGGACTAGCGGGGAATCGGAGACCCAGTACTTC.

The J gene is TRBJ1-2, the V gene TRBV5-4; possibly TRBD1 for D (5 bases). V lost 6 bases and J lost 7, with 22 bases in between. CDR1 and CDR2 from the germline V gene are SGHNT and YYREEE (reference sequence). The CDR3 contains 15 residues. This chain's CDR3 is CASTQDPGELIGYTF. CDR3 bases: TGTGCCAGCACCCAGGATCCGGGGGAACTGATTGGCTACACCTTC.

The J gene is TRBJ2-1, the V gene TRBV7-2, with D perhaps matching TRBD2 (6 bases). The CDR3 totals 12 residues. Germline V gives CDR1 SGHTA, CDR2 FQGNSA. Trimming took off 5 bases at V and 8 bases at J, with 10 bases between the two ends. CDR3 protein: CASSPEGYEQFF. The DNA of the CDR3 is TGTGCCAGCAGCCCGGAGGGCTATGAGCAGTTCTTC.

A note on this clone: This CDR3 is also generated by other DNA sequences in the sample. J is TRBJ2-7 and V is TRBV2; possibly TRBD1 for D (5 bases). The germline V and J ends were trimmed by 6 bases and 4 bases, with 7 bases remaining between them. Germline CDR1 is SNHLY and CDR2 is FYNNEI. This CDR3 has 11 residues. The CDR3 bases are TGTGCCAGCAGCTCAGGGTACGAGCAGTACTTC. It encodes CASSSGYEQYF. The whole variable domain, filled in from reference TRBV2 and TRBJ2-7, reads EPEVTQTPSHQVTQMGQEVILRCVPISNHLYFYWYRQILGQKVEFLVSFYNNEISEKSEIFDDQFSVERPDGSNFTLKIRSTKLEDSAMYFCASSSGYEQYFGPGTRLTVT.

The chain joins TRBV5-1 to TRBJ1-1; no definite D call. The length of the CDR3 is 14 residues. Trimming removed 2 bases from V and 2 bases from J, with 10 bases in between. CDR1 SGHRS and CDR2 YFSETQ come from the germline V gene. The CDR3 loop is CASSFWAGNTEAFF. CDR3 in DNA: TGCGCCAGCAGCTTTTGGGCAGGAAACACTGAAGCTTTCTTT.

The chain carries TRBV9 and TRBJ2-3, with a tentative D call TRBD2 (6 bases). CDR1 and CDR2 from the germline V gene are SGDLS and YYNGEE. V lost 3 bases and J lost 3, with 17 bases in between. The CDR3 covers 16 residues. CDR3 in amino acids: CASSALSSRGTDTQYF. CDR3 coding DNA: TGTGCCAGCAGCGCTCTTTCATCACGGGGGACAGATACGCAGTATTTT.